This paragraph reports one T cell receptor (beta chain). The table lists this clonotype with a few counts. Its antigen is still unknown. No much larger clone exists at a distance of one base, and base qualities are not known. The donors were 40 or so Caucasian individuals from Russia, aged roughly 6 to 90 years, who were systemically healthy. Around 10 milliliters of peripheral blood were collected from each donor into EDTA-treated Vacutainer tubes. Ficoll-Paque density-gradient centrifugation was used to isolate PBMCs, with at least 6.5 million per sample. Trizol reagent was used to extract total RNA from the PBMCs, yielding at least 5 micrograms per sample. The percentages of naive CD45RAhigh/CD27high T cells were determined by flow cytometry on a PBMC aliquot from every donor. Library preparation employed 5' RACE. A second PCR of roughly 6 to 11 cycles was run with a J-beta primer mix and a sample-barcoded 5' primer. A template-switch 5' adaptor carrying 12 random nucleotides introduced a unique molecular identifier onto each TCR beta cDNA molecule. Each sample yielded at least 2.5 million CDR3-containing paired-end reads. First-strand cDNA was synthesized from all RNA with the Mint cDNA synthesis kit, primed by a TRBC-specific oligonucleotide. Following uracil-DNA glycosylase treatment, a first 18-cycle PCR with universal primers M1SS and BC2_uni_R was performed on all cDNA. The paper's data handling went like this. Each sample was normalized by randomly selecting 1 million high-quality reads, each carrying a distinct molecular identifier. Reads sharing molecular identifiers were discarded rather than binned into consensus sequences. MiTCR, with a Q25 quality threshold and the strictest error-elimination algorithm, was used for CDR3 identification, clonotype clustering and error correction. A nonparametric unseen species model using Euler transformation provided a lower-bound estimate of total TCR beta diversity. In TCRdb, the public reads were trimmed at Q25 with fastp and aligned with MiXCR, with productive beta chains retained. Here each entry gathers all rows of one CDR3 protein and keeps the most common genes and DNA. What appears here as the V and J calls and clone size reflects TCRdb's work, not the paper's. Here the sample has 1.8 million or so distinct CDR3 sequences; roughly two fifths occur a single time. The ten largest clones add up to more than 20% of the sample.

The sample belongs to a study of blood T cells in healthy people across ages (dated by TCRdb to the mid-2010s). With regard to the full study: Template switching captured roughly one uniquely barcoded TCR beta cDNA molecule per two T cells in model experiments. Age-related changes in TCR beta repertoire diversity were measured in the study by deep sequencing normalized with unique cDNA molecular identifiers. Donors were grouped into four age groups: young (average roughly 17 years), middle-aged (under 40), aged (around 60) and long-lived (about 90). To avoid experimental bias, donors of different ages were distributed randomly across sequencing lanes. Two additional independent replicas of 1 million unique cDNA reads from the same blood draw were analyzed for two donors (one aged 18 to 30 and one aged 80 or older).

General conclusions and limits of the study: Estimates of total diversity from one million sequenced T cells were regarded as lower bounds and underestimates. The CMV infection status of donors was not known, potentially confounding age-related changes in expanded clonotypes. Compared with the aged group, the long-lived group had more naive CD4+ T cells, fewer expanded clones and increased TCR diversity, a pattern suggesting age selection. Observed TCR beta diversity correlated strongly with the percentage of naive T cells measured by flow cytometry. Conclusive comparison of naive and antigen-experienced compartments was prevented by the profiling of bulk unsorted PBMCs. Observed TCR beta diversity per million T cells fell roughly linearly with age, and a significant reduction was already apparent by age approximately 41.

V is pruned by 4 bases and J by 3 bases, leaving 4 bases of the junction without a gene match. CDR1 and CDR2 are drawn from the germline V gene: SGHDT, YYEEEE. The CDR3 goes from the cysteine to the phenylalanine over 14 residues. This entry keeps only the CDR3 DNA: 42 bases, framed from base 1. What was sequenced was blood. The chain uses TRBV5-6 and TRBJ1-5, with 7 junctional bases fitting TRBD1. The origin of this receptor is a human donor in good health. The nucleotide sequence is given as TGTGCCAGCAGCCTACAGGGGCACAATCAGCCCCAGCATTTT. Its coded protein is CASSLQGHNQPQHF.